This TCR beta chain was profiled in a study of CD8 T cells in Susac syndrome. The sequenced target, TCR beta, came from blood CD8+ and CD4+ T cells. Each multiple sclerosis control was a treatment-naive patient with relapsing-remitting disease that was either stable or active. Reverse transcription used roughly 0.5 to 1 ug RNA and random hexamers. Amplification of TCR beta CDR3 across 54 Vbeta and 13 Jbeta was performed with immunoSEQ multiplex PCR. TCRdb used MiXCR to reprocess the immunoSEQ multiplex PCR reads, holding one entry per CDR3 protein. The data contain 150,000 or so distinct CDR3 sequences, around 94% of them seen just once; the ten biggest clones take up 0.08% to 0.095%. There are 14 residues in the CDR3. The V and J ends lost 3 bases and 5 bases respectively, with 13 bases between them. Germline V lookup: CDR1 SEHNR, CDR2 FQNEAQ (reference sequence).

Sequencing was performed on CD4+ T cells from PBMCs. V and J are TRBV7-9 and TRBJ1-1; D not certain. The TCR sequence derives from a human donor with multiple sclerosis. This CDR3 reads CASSFSAAGTEAFF. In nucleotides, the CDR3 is TGTGCCAGCAGCTTTTCGGCCGCCGGGACTGAAGCTTTCTTT.